This TCR beta chain comes out of a study of OX40 agonist ivuxolimab in advanced cancers. Generated by immunoSEQ multiplex PCR, the TCRdb table keeps only in-frame clones and is missing some. The sample has tens of thousands of clones; roughly 89% are singletons. CDR3 length: 13 residues. Trimming took 7 bases from V and 2 from J; bases not matched to a gene: 5. Germline assignment: CDR1 SGHRS and CDR2 YFSETQ. This TCR was recovered from an adult with an advanced solid tumor such as melanoma, head and neck, liver or kidney cancer. Sequenced material: CD4+ or CD8+ T cells sorted from blood, taken in a trial of the OX40 agonist ivuxolimab. The V and J genes are TRBV5-1 and TRBJ2-5; 7 bases are a match to TRBD1. The CDR3 loop is CASSLGQQETQYF. The CDR3 DNA reads as TGCGCCAGCTCACTGGGACAGCAAGAGACCCAGTACTTC.